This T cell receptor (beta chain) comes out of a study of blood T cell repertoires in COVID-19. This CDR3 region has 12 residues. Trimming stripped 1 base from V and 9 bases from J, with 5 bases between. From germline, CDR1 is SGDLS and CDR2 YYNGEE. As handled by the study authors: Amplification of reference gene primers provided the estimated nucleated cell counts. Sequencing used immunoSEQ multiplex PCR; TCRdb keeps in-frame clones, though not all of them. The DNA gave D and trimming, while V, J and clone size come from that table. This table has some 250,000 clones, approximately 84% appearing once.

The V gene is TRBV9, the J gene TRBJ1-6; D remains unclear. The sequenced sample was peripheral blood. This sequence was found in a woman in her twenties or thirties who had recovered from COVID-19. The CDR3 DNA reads TGTGCCAGCAGCGTATCCGGTTCACCCCTCCACTTT. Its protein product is CASSVSGSPLHF.